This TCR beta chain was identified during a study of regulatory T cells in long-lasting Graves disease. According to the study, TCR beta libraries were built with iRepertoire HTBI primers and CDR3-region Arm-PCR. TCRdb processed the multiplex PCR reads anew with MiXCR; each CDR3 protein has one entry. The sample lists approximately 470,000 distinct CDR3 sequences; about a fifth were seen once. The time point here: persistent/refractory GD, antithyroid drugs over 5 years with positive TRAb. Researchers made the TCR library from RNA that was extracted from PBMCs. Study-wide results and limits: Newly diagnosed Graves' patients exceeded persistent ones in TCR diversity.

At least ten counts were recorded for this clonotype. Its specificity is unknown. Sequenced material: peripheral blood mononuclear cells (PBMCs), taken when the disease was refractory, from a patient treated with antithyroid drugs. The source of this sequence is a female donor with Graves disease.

The CDR3 region has the DNA TGTGCCAGCAGGACTAGCGCGGACTACGAGCAGTACTTC. This sequence encodes CASRTSADYEQYF. V is TRBV2 and J is TRBJ2-7, with 8 bases that match TRBD2. Germline trimming cut 6 bases from V and 3 bases from J; bases unmatched to any gene: 4. This CDR3 has 13 residues. Per germline, CDR1 SNHLY and CDR2 FYNNEI.